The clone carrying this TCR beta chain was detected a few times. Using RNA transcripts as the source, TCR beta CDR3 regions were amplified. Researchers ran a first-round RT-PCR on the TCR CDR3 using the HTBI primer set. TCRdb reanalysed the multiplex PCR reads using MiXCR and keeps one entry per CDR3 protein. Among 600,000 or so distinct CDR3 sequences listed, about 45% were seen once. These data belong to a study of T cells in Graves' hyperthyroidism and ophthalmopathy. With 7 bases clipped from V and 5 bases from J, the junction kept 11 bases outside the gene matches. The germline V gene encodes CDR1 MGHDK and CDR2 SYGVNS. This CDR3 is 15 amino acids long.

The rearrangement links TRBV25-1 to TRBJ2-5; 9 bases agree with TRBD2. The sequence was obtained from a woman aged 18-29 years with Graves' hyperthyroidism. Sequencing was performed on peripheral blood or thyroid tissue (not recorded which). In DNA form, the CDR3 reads TGTGCCAGCACATCTGGCGGGAGGGCCGGGGAGACCCAGTACTTC. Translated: CASTSGGRAGETQYF.